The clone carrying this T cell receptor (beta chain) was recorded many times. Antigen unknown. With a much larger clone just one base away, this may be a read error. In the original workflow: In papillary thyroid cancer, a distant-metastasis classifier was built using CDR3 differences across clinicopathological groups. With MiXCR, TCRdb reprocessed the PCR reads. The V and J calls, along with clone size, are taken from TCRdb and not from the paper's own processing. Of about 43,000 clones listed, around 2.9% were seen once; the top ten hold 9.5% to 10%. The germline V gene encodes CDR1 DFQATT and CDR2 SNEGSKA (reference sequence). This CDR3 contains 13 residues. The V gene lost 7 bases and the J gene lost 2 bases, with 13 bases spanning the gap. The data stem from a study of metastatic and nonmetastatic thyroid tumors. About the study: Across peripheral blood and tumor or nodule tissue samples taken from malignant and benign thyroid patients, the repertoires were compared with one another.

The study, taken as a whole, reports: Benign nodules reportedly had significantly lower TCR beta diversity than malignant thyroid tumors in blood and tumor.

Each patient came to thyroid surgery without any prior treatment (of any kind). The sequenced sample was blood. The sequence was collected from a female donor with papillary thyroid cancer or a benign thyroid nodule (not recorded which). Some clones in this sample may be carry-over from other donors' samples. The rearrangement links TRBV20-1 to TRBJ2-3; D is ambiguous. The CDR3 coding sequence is TGCAGTGATTCTTTGGGATACACAGATACGCAGTATTTT. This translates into CSDSLGYTDTQYF.